The clone carrying this TCR beta chain has only a few counts. This entry belongs to a study of T cells in Graves' hyperthyroidism and ophthalmopathy. Investigators excluded patients with uncontrolled infection, other autoimmune disease, pregnancy or lactation. More than 8.5 ml of fresh peripheral blood supplied the PBMCs. Authors of the study amplified TCR beta CDR3 regions from RNA transcripts. HTBI primers were used for first-round RT-PCR of the TCR CDR3. TCRdb re-called the multiplex PCR reads through MiXCR, storing one row per CDR3 protein. Of more than 300,000 distinct CDR3 sequences listed, about a sixth are singletons. The source of this sequence is a woman aged 25-40 years with Graves' hyperthyroidism that later progressed to Graves' ophthalmopathy. Sequenced: blood.

This CDR3 reads CASSYSYQGYGYTF. The CDR3 DNA follows: TGTGCCAGCAGTTACTCGTACCAAGGTTATGGCTACACCTTC. This chain joins TRBV6-5 and TRBJ1-2, with D hard to call. The V end was cut by 0 bases, the J end by 5 bases, with 10 bases between. Germline loops: CDR1 MNHEY, CDR2 SVGAGI. This CDR3 has 14 residues.